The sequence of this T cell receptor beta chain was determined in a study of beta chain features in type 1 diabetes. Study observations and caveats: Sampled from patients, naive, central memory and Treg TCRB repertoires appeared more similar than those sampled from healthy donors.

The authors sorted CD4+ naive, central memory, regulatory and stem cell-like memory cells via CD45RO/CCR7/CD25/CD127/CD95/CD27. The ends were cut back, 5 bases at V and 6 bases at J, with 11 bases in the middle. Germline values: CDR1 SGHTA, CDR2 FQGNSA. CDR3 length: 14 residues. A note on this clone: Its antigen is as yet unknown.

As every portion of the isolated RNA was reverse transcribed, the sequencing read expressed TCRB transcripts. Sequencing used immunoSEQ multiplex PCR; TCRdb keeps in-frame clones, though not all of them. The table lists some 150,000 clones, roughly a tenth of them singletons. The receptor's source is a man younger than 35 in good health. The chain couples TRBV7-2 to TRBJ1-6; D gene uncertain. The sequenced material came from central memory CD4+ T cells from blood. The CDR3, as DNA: TGTGCCAGCAGCCCAAAGCGCAGTAATTCACCCCTCCACTTT. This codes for CASSPKRSNSPLHF.